This T cell receptor (beta chain) was documented in a study of cytomegalovirus exposure and HLA in healthy donors (dated by TCRdb to the late 2010s). In terms of the full investigation: According to an earlier analysis of several hundred of the donors, 200 million or so T cells yielded 117 million unique TCR beta sequences and approximately 280 Gb of sequence data. An early release that covered roughly 600 HLA-typed donors contained approximately 290 gigabases of sequencing data and roughly 84 million unique TCR sequences. Of the roughly 410 genotyped donors, 65% to 90% were placed in the genetic ancestry cluster associated with self-reported Caucasian donors. The study aimed to test whether signatures of past pathogen exposure could be identified by cataloging public T cell receptors. Using immunosequencing, the study profiled T cell repertoires from around 670 subjects and related those repertoires to cytomegalovirus serostatus. Along with the approximately 700-subject first cohort, a separate validation cohort of 120 different subjects was used. To predict cytomegalovirus infection status, the study brought together high-throughput TCR immunosequencing, statistical association of individual TCRs with disease status, and machine learning. A later analysis re-examined previously published TCR beta repertoires from more than 650 donors and added high-resolution HLA genotyping to investigate patterns of TCR occurrence. Rather than using new phenotypic data, the later analysis identified candidate immune exposures from TCR beta sequences and from how often those sequences occurred across donors. An earlier analysis of a few hundred of the donors applied high-throughput TCR beta sequencing to assess whether each TCR beta V gene segment acted as functional or pseudogenic. Donor age, sex, ethnicity and CMV serostatus were collected together with the repertoire data. In a later genetic analysis, genome-wide SNP genotypes for about three fifths of the roughly 670 donors were used, and that subset was treated as a discovery cohort. Every repertoire in the discovery cohort had been generated on one and the same sequencing platform. Class I and class II HLA loci were covered by the typing at four-digit resolution. The number of donors typed differed by locus, with about 629-640 for A, B, C, DRB1 and DQB1, more than 500 for DQA1, 606 for DPA1, and some 440 for DPB1. A handful of DR-DQ haplotypes were handled as single units for association and clustering because linkage in the cohort was strong. Among some 400 genotyped donors of the cohort, an average of about 220,000 unique TCR beta nucleotide sequences was sequenced per donor, of which about 19% were non-productive.

About this clone: It has no known antigen specificity. The input lacks base qualities; no much larger clone sits a single base away.

A distance of 7 bases separates the germline ends of V and J, which lose 0 bases and 3 bases respectively. The CDR3 has 13 amino acids, counting the end cysteine and phenylalanine. Only the CDR3 part of the read is kept: 39 bases, read in frame from the first base. Per the germline V gene, SGHRS is the CDR1 and YFSETQ is the CDR2. The cohort consisted of hundreds of healthy bone marrow donors. Cohort members were all nominally healthy when sampled, although unrecorded immune exposures were likely present. The donor tested CMV seropositive, placing the donor among the 289 seropositive members of the cohort. Every donor gave a peripheral blood sample, and the peripheral blood mononuclear cells from that sample were used for TCR beta sequencing. The Qiagen DNeasy Blood Extraction Kit was used to extract genomic DNA from the blood cell samples. Study-level results and caveats: According to the authors, the approach could potentially be generalized to other disease states and immunological phenotypes. In both the original and validation cohorts, the classifier was reported to diagnose cytomegalovirus status with high specificity and sensitivity. A further reported finding was that TCR beta sequences accurately predicted the HLA-A and HLA-B alleles for most subjects in the first cohort. A cluster of highly shared sequence variants was judged likely to be a technical artifact of the sequencing pipeline. Compared with the roughly 700-donor mean, donors in an Asian-associated ancestry cluster had fewer N-insertions in productive TCRs, according to a later genetic analysis. A later analysis found that TCR association rates varied across HLA loci, with DRB1 alleles showing the most associated TCRs and HLA-C alleles the fewest. When HLA alleles, especially DR and DQ, strongly co-occurred, attributing TCR associations to individual alleles was difficult. In a later analysis, HLA-associated TCR beta chains were found to be more clonally expanded and to have lower generation probabilities than equally common non-associated chains. In a later genetic analysis, a missense DCLRE1C variant was associated with V-gene and J-gene trimming of TCR beta chains, and the association was replicated in an independent cohort. According to a later analysis, most CMV-associated TCR beta chains appeared to be HLA-restricted, and the HLA associations seemed to be driven largely by CMV exposure. The earlier analysis of nearly 600 of the donors excluded over 15 rarely observed V segments, including chromosome 9 orphons, because counts were too low. Immune exposure information for the cohort was limited to CMV serostatus. Sequencing depth was assumed to be roughly uniform across donors in the presence/absence analyses, though that assumption may not hold. Because HLA typing was missing for some donors at each locus, association tests included only the typed subset. While some public TCRs were present in many individuals, most TCR sequences turned up only very rarely across donors. Some IMGT-functional V segments, including TRBV6-2 and TRBV6-3, could not be told apart with the 87-base-pair reads, so those segments were excluded. In an earlier analysis of 587 of the donors, most TCR beta V segments appeared in productive rearrangements about 90% or about 30% of the time, broadly matching IMGT annotations. In a later analysis, around 15,000 TCR beta sequences were associated with specific HLA alleles at a false discovery rate of 0.05. In the study, 150 to 200 TCR beta chains were listed as associated with cytomegalovirus. In a later analysis, several top co-occurrence clusters were reported to appear linked to parvovirus B19, influenza, CMV and Epstein-Barr virus. The cohort was sequenced for TCR beta chains only, and without alpha or paired-chain data the features that could be detected were limited. Correlated functional status among segregating V segments might be attributable to linkage disequilibrium, but an unknown experimental factor could not be ruled out. In vitro tests confirmed that a few of the cytomegalovirus-associated TCR beta chains recognize cytomegalovirus antigens.

Libraries were constructed by the immunoSEQ multiplex PCR assay. For the multiplex PCR, a mixture combining 60 forward primers for TCR Vbeta segments and 13 reverse primers for TCR Jbeta segments was used. Amplification of the CDR3 region of rearranged TCR beta genes was performed with a multiplex PCR assay on genomic DNA. Amplified TCR beta libraries were sequenced as 87-base-pair reads on the Illumina HiSeq System. Concerning the study's data processing: Across the 500 to 700 repertoires, a later analysis counted 75 million to 90 million unique TCR beta chains, 9.5 million to 12 million of which were shared by at least two donors. To remove PCR and sequencing errors, raw reads were error-corrected and collapsed into unique sequences using a nearest-neighbor algorithm that merged closely related sequences. CDR3 sequences were aligned to IMGT reference sequences to assign V, D and J gene segments. For a sequence to be retained, a match of at least six nucleotides was required to both a V gene segment and a J gene segment. A rearrangement counted as productive if the CDR3 had no stop codons and remained in frame with V and J, and every other rearrangement counted as non-productive. Following IMGT convention, CDR3 was defined as the stretch from the second conserved V-encoded cysteine to the conserved J-encoded phenylalanine. Sequences without an unambiguous match to a single V gene segment were excluded from the earlier analysis of about 640 of the donors. An earlier analysis of several hundred of the donors classified V segments as functional when productive rearrangements were above 56.7% and as segregating when the standard deviation between donors was above 5%. A statistical classification framework was developed to diagnose cytomegalovirus status using the catalog of TCR beta chain sequences. In a later analysis, TCR nucleotide sequences were compared against IMGT/GENE-DB human TR gene sequences so that V and J genes could be assigned. Using the TCRdist pipeline, a later analysis assigned CDR3 sequences along with most-parsimonious VDJ recombination scenarios. In a later analysis, each TCR beta chain was defined by its CDR3 amino acid sequence together with its V-gene family, and reads lacking a unique V-gene family were excluded. As a way to deal with suspected cross-contamination and a sequencing artifact, a later analysis dropped 640 or so nucleotide sequences that were highly shared and had low generation probability. In a later analysis, a clonal expansion index was calculated for each public chain from normalized within-repertoire ranks of inferred template counts. Generation probabilities in a later analysis came from a VDJ recombination model fitted to out-of-frame rearrangements, and those results were checked against IGoR. A later analysis scored TCR-TCR, TCR-HLA and TCR-CMV co-occurrence with hypergeometric tests, applying a repertoire-size bias correction to TCR pairs. False discovery rates were estimated in a later analysis by permuting HLA or CMV assignments 20 times. In a later analysis, co-occurring TCRs were grouped using DBSCAN, with TCRdist sequence similarity added in when clustering inside HLA-allele-positive subsets. For co-occurrence clustering, repertoires with fewer than 30,000 or more than 120,000 public chains were excluded, along with several repertoires with anomalous nucleotide sharing. Drawn from immuneACCESS, this table holds only the in-frame rearrangements with V and J called that TCRdb kept. Clones are partly lost; checked studies trace under half to an unresolved V gene and leave the rest unexplained. That table supplies the V and J calls and clone size; D and trimming were determined from the DNA. Counted in this sample were some 140,000 clones; roughly 85% of them appeared once. 6.5% to 8% of the sample is in the top ten clones.

Sequencing was carried out using PBMCs. The TCR comes from a man in his forties in good health and CMV-seropositive. Recombination linked TRBV5-1 to TRBJ2-7; TRBD1 might be the D gene, on 6 matching bases. The CDR3 amino acid sequence is: CASSLGQDYEQYF. The DNA sequence follows: TGCGCCAGCAGCTTGGGACAGGACTACGAGCAGTACTTC.